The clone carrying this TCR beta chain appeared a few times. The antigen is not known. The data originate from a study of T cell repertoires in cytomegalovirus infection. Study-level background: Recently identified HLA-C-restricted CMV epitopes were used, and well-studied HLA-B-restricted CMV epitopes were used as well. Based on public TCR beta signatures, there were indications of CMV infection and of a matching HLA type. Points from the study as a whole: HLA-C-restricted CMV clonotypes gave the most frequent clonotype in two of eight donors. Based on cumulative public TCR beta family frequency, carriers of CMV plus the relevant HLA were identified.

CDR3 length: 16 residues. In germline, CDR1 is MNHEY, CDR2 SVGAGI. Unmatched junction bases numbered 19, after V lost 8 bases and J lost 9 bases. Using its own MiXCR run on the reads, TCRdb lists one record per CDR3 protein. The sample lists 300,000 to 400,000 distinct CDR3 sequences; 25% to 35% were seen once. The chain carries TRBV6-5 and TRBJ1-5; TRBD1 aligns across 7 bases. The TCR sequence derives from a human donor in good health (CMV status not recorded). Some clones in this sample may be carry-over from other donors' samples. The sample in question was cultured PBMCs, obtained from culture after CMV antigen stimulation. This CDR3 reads CASSRQGSESPSPQHF. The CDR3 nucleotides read TGTGCCAGCTCCCGACAGGGTTCGGAGAGCCCATCGCCCCAGCATTTT.